This TCR beta chain was sequenced for a study of T cells in pancreatic ductal adenocarcinoma. Trimming cost V 2 bases and J 4 bases; bases outside gene matches: 6. Germline V gene sequence: CDR1 SGHRS, CDR2 YFSETQ. The CDR3 is 15 residues long. Study-wide results and limits: Enrichment of CD45RO+ effector over naive T cells in tumors may bias clonality. Compared with tumor, blood showed more total productive templates and 7 to 9.5-fold more clonotypes. No significant tumor-blood clonality difference; means were about 0.1 and 0.065. This surgical cohort overrepresents the minority presenting with early-stage disease.

Some clones are missing from TCRdb's copy, which holds only in-frame ones; the method was immunoSEQ multiplex PCR. The sample yields about 12,000 clones, 86% seen once. This clone showed up just once. Its antigen is currently unknown. No neoadjuvant therapy was given to the selected pancreatic ductal adenocarcinoma patients before their surgery. The J gene is TRBJ2-5, the V gene TRBV5-1, with TRBD1 identical over 9 bases. The clonotype comes from a human donor with pancreatic ductal adenocarcinoma. Sequencing was carried out using PBMCs. CDR3 amino acids: CASSFPGQGPETQYF. In DNA form, the CDR3 reads TGCGCCAGCAGCTTCCCGGGACAGGGACCAGAGACCCAGTACTTC. The full variable domain, with the rest looked up from reference TRBV5-1 and TRBJ2-5, is KAGVTQTPRYLIKTRGQQVTLSCSPISGHRSVSWYQQTPGQGLQFLFEYFSETQRNKGNFPGRFSGRQFSNSRSEMNVSTLELGDSALYLCASSFPGQGPETQYFGPGTRLLVL.